This T cell receptor beta chain was identified during a study of blood T cells in healthy people across ages. Overall study findings and caveats: Roughly linearly, TCR beta diversity per million T cells fell as age increased.

Next came a second PCR, run for roughly 6 to 11 cycles, which used a sample-barcoded 5' primer along with a J-beta primer mix. Via MiXCR, TCRdb re-called the 5' RACE reads, giving one row per CDR3 protein. The data hold 750,000 to 1,000,000 distinct CDR3 sequences, with 29% observed a single time. This clonotype was seen a handful of times. What it binds is not known. PBMCs, at least 7 million per sample, were isolated. V was shortened by 5 bases and J by 9 bases, with 14 bases between the two germline ends. Germline lookup yields CDR1 MNHNY and CDR2 SVGAGI (reference sequence). The CDR3 spans 13 residues. These sequences were also reported in another study, on T cells of mothers and their children. According to that study: Regardless of relatedness, pairs show thymic selection shaping TCR recombination output in a similar manner.

Material for sequencing was blood. The TCR comes from a woman aged 35 to 49 in good health. The chain combines TRBV6-6 with TRBJ2-1; D might be TRBD1 or TRBD2, each matching 5 bases. In nucleotides, the CDR3 is TGTGCCAGCAGTCAACCCAGGGAGAGTGAGCAGTTCTTC. It yields the protein CASSQPRESEQFF.